These T cell receptor beta chains were read from a single sample in a study of radiotherapy plus CTLA-4 blockade in lung cancer. The table came from immunoSEQ multiplex PCR; TCRdb's copy has only in-frame clones and leaves some out. The table records roughly 32,000 clones, roughly 70% of them present only once. The input for sequencing was peripheral blood, taken from a patient treated with radiotherapy plus ipilimumab. The receptors originated from a human donor with non-small cell lung cancer that progressed on radiotherapy plus ipilimumab. Both conserved end residues are part of each CDR3. Fields, in order: J gene, clone size, V gene, D gene, CDR3 protein, CDR3 DNA. D genes are given only for firm matches. Only part of the rows carry a size: once, few, many, or a class if the clone is expanded.

TRBJ2-7 | NA | TRBV30 | NA | CAWSPLTGFYEQYF | TGTGCCTGGAGTCCATTGACGGGATTCTACGAGCAGTACTTC
TRBJ2-7 | NA | TRBV7-2 | NA | CASSLVTLMYEQYF | TGTGCCAGCAGCTTGGTGACATTGATGTACGAGCAGTACTTC
TRBJ1-2 | NA | TRBV27 | NA | CASSLSPTVLYGYTF | TGTGCCAGCAGTTTATCCCCGACAGTTCTCTATGGCTACACCTTC
TRBJ1-6 | once | TRBV10-2 | TRBD1 | CASSESGGGSPLHF | TGCGCCAGCAGTGAGTCAGGGGGCGGTTCACCCCTCCACTTT
TRBJ2-1 | NA | TRBV7-3 | NA | CASSTSGLNEQFF | TGTGCCAGCAGCACCTCGGGGTTGAATGAGCAGTTCTTC
TRBJ1-1 | NA | TRBV7-9 | NA | CASSLESGAFF | TGTGCCAGCAGCTTAGAGAGCGGGGCTTTCTTT
TRBJ2-2 | once | TRBV6-5 | NA | CASSAWVGGTGELFF | TGTGCCAGCAGCGCGTGGGTAGGGGGCACCGGGGAGCTGTTTTTT
TRBJ1-5 | NA | TRBV28 | NA | CASSLPGFSNQPQHF | TGTGCCAGCAGTTTACCGGGGTTTAGCAATCAGCCCCAGCATTTT
TRBJ1-2 | NA | TRBV5-5 | TRBD1 | CASSLTGDKNYGYTF | TGTGCCAGCAGCTTGACAGGGGATAAGAACTATGGCTACACCTTC
TRBJ1-5 | NA | TRBV28 | NA | CASSALRDTIKGQPQHF | TGTGCCAGCAGCGCCCTAAGGGACACCATAAAGGGTCAGCCCCAGCATTTT
TRBJ1-2 | NA | TRBV2 | TRBD1 | CASRGDSLYGYTF | TGTGCCAGCAGAGGGGACAGCCTCTATGGCTACACCTTC
TRBJ2-5 | NA | TRBV5-6 | NA | CASSVDETQYF | TGTGCCAGCAGCGTTGATGAGACCCAGTACTTC
TRBJ1-3 | NA | TRBV29-1 | NA | CSVRQRAAGNTIYF | TGCAGCGTTAGACAAAGGGCTGCCGGAAACACCATATATTTT
TRBJ2-7 | NA | TRBV6-1 | TRBD1 | CASSIDRGSFYEQYF | TGTGCCAGCTCCATAGACAGGGGCTCATTCTACGAGCAGTACTTC
TRBJ1-1 | NA | TRBV29-1 | NA | CSVRTAERANTEAFF | TGCAGCGTGCGGACTGCCGAGAGGGCAAACACTGAAGCTTTCTTT
TRBJ2-3 | NA | TRBV18 | NA | CASSPTYTDTQYF | TGTGCCAGCTCACCAACCTACACAGATACGCAGTATTTT
TRBJ2-7 | NA | TRBV11-3 | NA | CASIPRDPYEQYF | TGTGCCAGCATTCCTCGGGATCCCTACGAGCAGTACTTC
TRBJ2-7 | NA | TRBV2 | TRBD1 | CASSLGQEIVNEQYF | TGTGCCAGCAGTTTGGGACAGGAAATAGTAAACGAGCAGTACTTC
TRBJ2-5 | few | TRBV10-3 | TRBD2 | CAISESTGRGGRYQETQYF | TGTGCCATCAGTGAGTCGACCGGGCGGGGGGGCCGATACCAAGAGACCCAGTACTTC
TRBJ1-6 | medium-sized | TRBV7-9 | NA | CASSPAEGGGYNSPLHF | TGTGCCAGCAGCCCTGCGGAGGGGGGAGGGTATAATTCACCCCTCCACTTT
TRBJ1-1 | NA | TRBV5-1 | NA | CASSPLARQGLMNTEAFF | TGCGCCAGCAGCCCACTCGCCCGCCAGGGGCTAATGAACACTGAAGCTTTCTTT
TRBJ1-2 | few | TRBV29-1 | TRBD1 | CSVVGGQGSYGYTF | TGCAGCGTTGTTGGGGGACAGGGTTCCTATGGCTACACCTTC
TRBJ2-1 | NA | TRBV10-3 | TRBD2 | CAISELAGDYNEQFF | TGTGCCATCAGTGAGCTAGCGGGGGACTACAATGAGCAGTTCTTC
TRBJ2-7 | NA | TRBV7-8 | TRBD2 | CASSLFSGGAYEQYF | TGTGCCAGCAGCCTATTTAGCGGGGGGGCTTACGAGCAGTACTTC
TRBJ1-2 | NA | TRBV5-6 | NA | CASSLVLGNNYGYTF | TGTGCCAGCAGCTTGGTGTTAGGGAACAACTATGGCTACACCTTC
TRBJ2-5 | NA | TRBV6-1 | NA | CASSETGWRRDVRETQYF | TGTGCCAGCAGTGAAACCGGTTGGCGGCGGGACGTACGAGAGACCCAGTACTTC